A single sample is the source of the 12 T cell receptor beta chains below, sequenced in a study of read filtering for tumor transcriptome and immune sequencing. From roughly 400 ng of RNA, a library with molecular barcoded alpha/delta and beta/gamma adaptors was made. MiXCR, run by TCRdb on the reads, gives a single entry per CDR3 protein. This sample has 85,000 to 100,000 distinct CDR3 sequences, with roughly 21% found just once. Sequencing was done on a sample of a population of CD138-negative cells sorted from bone marrow. The receptors come from a donor at least 40 years old with multiple myeloma.

A word on this clonotype: A much larger clone lies a single base off, so this may be a read error. The chain couples TRBV14 to TRBJ1-1; TRBD1 matches 7 bases. Germline V gene sequence: CDR1 SGHDN, CDR2 FVKESK. The CDR3 is 15 amino acids. CDR3 sequence: CASSHQGGLNTEVFF. The CDR3 coding sequence is TGTGCCAGCAGCCACCAGGGGGGCCTGAACACTGAAGTTTTCTTT.

This sequence joins TRBV7-8 and TRBJ2-1, with D tentatively TRBD2 (6 bases). The V end lost 3 bases, the J end lost 9 bases, and 18 bases lay between the germline ends. Germline CDR1 SGHVS, CDR2 FQNEAQ. The CDR3 totals 15 residues. CDR3: CASSLRLVGSGEQFF. Written as DNA, the CDR3 is TGTGCCAGCAGCTTGCGACTAGTGGGGTCCGGTGAGCAGTTCTTC.

This clonotype was observed many times. The V call is TRBV2, the J call TRBJ2-5; maybe TRBD2 (5 bases). The V gene lost 6 bases and the J gene lost 1 base, with 15 bases spanning the gap. The CDR3 totals 15 residues. The germline V gene has CDR1 SNHLY and CDR2 FYNNEI. The chain's CDR3 is CASSYPPGSQETQYF. In nucleotides, the CDR3 is TGTGCCAGCAGCTACCCACCGGGGAGCCAAGAGACCCAGTACTTC.

This chain links TRBV4-1 with TRBJ1-2, with a weak D call TRBD1 (6 bases). There are 13 residues in the CDR3. Trimming took off 11 bases at V and 1 base at J, with 14 bases between the two ends. The V gene's germline CDR1 is MGHRA and CDR2 YSYEKL. CDR3 sequence: CASKADSNYGYTF. The CDR3 DNA reads TGCGCCTCCAAAGCGGACAGTAACTATGGCTACACCTTC.

The sample holds many counts of this clonotype. The V call is TRBV29-1, the J call TRBJ2-5, with 8 bases matching TRBD2. CDR1 and CDR2 from the germline V gene are SQVTM and ANQGSEA. The CDR3 contains 12 residues. Trimming cost V 4 bases and J 4 bases; bases outside gene matches: 2. In nucleotides, the CDR3 is TGCAGCGTTGCCGGGGGGGCAGAGACCCAGTACTTC. Translated: CSVAGGAETQYF.

This clonotype was observed many times. This chain connects TRBV20-1 to TRBJ1-1; no reliable D call. The CDR3 is made up of 13 amino acids. Trimming stripped 3 bases from V and 0 bases from J, with 8 bases between. In germline, CDR1 is DFQATT, CDR2 SNEGSKA (reference sequence). The CDR3 region is CSASRVMNTEAFF. The CDR3 DNA is TGCAGTGCTAGTAGAGTCATGAACACTGAAGCTTTCTTT.

The CDR3 sequence is CASMYRVRETEAFF. CDR3 bases: TGTGCCAGCATGTACAGGGTGAGGGAGACTGAAGCTTTCTTT. V gene TRBV2 combines with J gene TRBJ1-1; D is possibly TRBD1 (6 bases). The ends were cut back, 7 bases at V and 5 bases at J, with 17 bases in the middle. Looked up from germline, CDR1 is SNHLY and CDR2 is FYNNEI. The CDR3 covers 14 residues.

This clonotype was counted many times. This rearrangement joins TRBV14 to TRBJ2-3; D not resolved. Trimming took 6 bases from V and 8 from J, leaving 12 bases between them. Looked up from germline, CDR1 is SGHDN and CDR2 is FVKESK. The CDR3 is 12 residues long. CDR3: CASSLVAGTQYF. The CDR3 coding sequence is TGTGCCAGCAGTCTAGTGGCTGGTACGCAGTATTTT.

This clonotype was detected many times. This chain uses TRBV5-1 with TRBJ2-1, with D maybe TRBD1 (5 bases). Trimming stripped 4 bases from V and 1 base from J, with 12 bases between. The germline CDR1 and CDR2 sequences are SGHRS and YFSETQ. This CDR3 region has 15 residues. CDR3 coding DNA: TGCGCCAGCAGCCCCCGGAAGGGGTCCTACAATGAGCAGTTCTTC. This sequence encodes CASSPRKGSYNEQFF.

This clonotype occurred a few times. The chain has TRBV19 and TRBJ2-7; D not certain. The germline gives CDR1 LNHDA, CDR2 SQIVND (reference sequence). Trimming pared 5 bases from V and 8 bases from J, leaving 19 bases between. The CDR3 extends over 14 amino acids. CDR3 sequence reads: CASSPDRSGNKQYF. DNA for the CDR3: TGTGCCAGTAGTCCGGACCGATCCGGTAACAAGCAGTACTTC.

Of note for this clonotype: This could be a read error, since a much larger clone is one nucleotide away. The V gene is TRBV11-2, the J gene TRBJ2-1, with D possibly TRBD1 on 5 matching bases. Germline V gene sequence: CDR1 SGHAT, CDR2 FQNNGV. The CDR3 sequence is 17 residues long. V shed 7 bases and J shed 6 bases, with 25 bases lying between them. The CDR3 DNA follows: TGTGCCAGCAACTCCATTCGGCAGGGCCTAGGAGTCAATGAGCAGTTCTTC. As protein: CASNSIRQGLGVNEQFF.

There are a few counts of this clonotype. The rearrangement joins TRBV7-3 to TRBJ2-1, with D unresolved. The V end lost 4 bases, the J end lost 9 bases, and 13 bases lay between the germline ends. Germline CDR1 SGHTA, CDR2 FQGTGA. CDR3 length: 13 amino acids. The CDR3, as DNA: TGTGCCAGCAGCTCCCCTTTTATTACTGAGCAGTTCTTC. Its translation is CASSSPFITEQFF.